This entry concerns a single T cell receptor beta chain. The target antigen is unknown. The sample belongs to a study of OX40 agonist ivuxolimab in advanced cancers. About the study: Prior anti-PD-1, anti-PD-L1 or anti-CTLA-4 therapy did not bar entry, and more than 35% had some.

The CDR3 contains 13 residues. V was cut by 3 bases and J by 0 bases, with 5 bases left in between. Germline-derived CDR1 and CDR2 are SGHNT and YENEEA. Produced via immunoSEQ multiplex PCR; TCRdb's table is partial and in-frame only. Of around 70,000 clones in the sample, approximately 84% are singletons; the top ten hold over 6%. Study-wide results and limits: Low normalized T-cell clonal expansion was additionally recorded for some nonresponders.

The sample in question was CD4+ or CD8+ T cells sorted from blood, obtained in a trial of the OX40 agonist ivuxolimab. The sequence was obtained from an adult with an advanced solid tumor such as melanoma, head and neck, liver or kidney cancer. The genes are TRBV11-3 and TRBJ1-1, with D hard to call. CDR3 amino acids: CASSFSVNTEAFF. The CDR3, as DNA: TGTGCCAGCAGCTTTTCAGTGAACACTGAAGCTTTCTTT.